This TCR beta chain was identified during a study of T-cell reconstitution after alpha-beta-depleted transplantation in children. General observations from the study: Surviving thymic progenitors and recipient T cells were the source of high TCRbeta diversity at day 60 in some patients. A year post-transplant, T-cell counts and diversity derived mostly from newly produced T cells. Reportedly, only several hundred clones from non-depleted graft cells drove alpha-beta T-cell counts at about two months.

This clonotype occurred many times. The antigen is unknown. Preparation of the TCRbeta library was carried out with unique molecular identifiers. TCRdb called the PCR reads again in MiXCR, with one record for every CDR3 protein. The table has 85,000 to 120,000 distinct CDR3 sequences, about 5.6% seen once. Germline V gives CDR1 SQVTM, CDR2 ANQGSEA. The J segment lost 6 bases and the V segment lost 2 bases, leaving 1 base of the junction unmatched. The CDR3 runs to 12 residues. The chain carries TRBV29-1 and TRBJ2-3; 8 nucleotides match TRBD2. Here the sequenced sample was PBMCs, mostly from graft donor cells, taken 60 days after TCRalphabeta/CD19-depleted stem cell transplant. The sequence derives from a female patient between 2 and 10 years old who had a stem cell transplant for Fanconi anemia, so the T cells may come from the graft donor. The CDR3 coding sequence is TGCAGCGTTGAATCTAGCGGGGATACGCAGTATTTT. It yields the protein CSVESSGDTQYF.